The entry below gives a single TCR beta chain sequence along with its context. The assay was immunoSEQ multiplex PCR, and TCRdb's table has in-frame clones only and misses some. Here the sample spans 170,000 or so clones, approximately 83% being singletons. The data originate from a study of blood T cell repertoires in COVID-19. There are 15 residues in the CDR3. Between the trimmed V and J ends, which lost 4 bases and 0 bases, there was a span of 13 bases. Per the germline V gene, CDR1 is SGHVS and CDR2 is FNYEAQ. This sequence joins TRBV7-6 and TRBJ2-7; D gene ambiguous. The sequenced sample consisted of peripheral blood. This sequence was found in a middle-aged woman with COVID-19, enrolled during active disease. The DNA of the CDR3 is TGTGCCAGCAGCTACTGGTCCGGTGGCTCCTACGAGCAGTACTTC. Its protein product is CASSYWSGGSYEQYF.